The present T cell receptor (beta chain) was sequenced within a study of blood T cell repertoires in COVID-19. The CDR3 runs 14 residues. Trimming removed 5 bases from V and 1 base from J; junction bases left unmatched: 3. Germline V CDR1 and CDR2: KGHSH, LQKENI. Ages ranged from about 18 to 100 years, with residence in 24 US areas. Participant-reported clinical history was the basis for cohort assignment. Clones were read by immunoSEQ multiplex PCR, and TCRdb kept only the in-frame ones, dropping some. The sample has 400,000 to 500,000 clones; around nine tenths are singletons. This TCR derives from a woman aged 18-29 years who had been exposed to COVID-19. The V call is TRBV18, the J call TRBJ1-1; 8 bases align to TRBD1. Material for sequencing was PBMCs or T cells enriched from blood (not recorded which). CDR3 loop: CASSSQGANTEAFF. CDR3 coding DNA: TGTGCCAGCTCATCGCAGGGGGCGAACACTGAAGCTTTCTTT.